Sequencing of this T cell receptor (beta chain) was carried out in a study of technical replicates of blood from a few donors. Some clones are missing from TCRdb's copy, which holds only in-frame ones; the method was immunoSEQ multiplex PCR. There are 85,000 to 90,000 clones in the sample; approximately 90% occur only once, and roughly 0.25% lies in the top ten. Trimming removed 0 bases at V and 1 base at J, with 14 bases between. The CDR3 is made up of 16 amino acids. CDR1 is SGHRS, CDR2 YFSETQ, per germline. The TCR originated in a human donor in good health. The source material was T cells isolated from PBMCs. This chain links TRBV5-1 with TRBJ2-7; TRBD1 might be the D (6 bases). CDR3 amino acids: CASSLDPRGKSYEQYF. CDR3 nucleotide sequence: TGCGCCAGCAGCTTGGATCCCAGGGGTAAATCCTACGAGCAGTACTTC.